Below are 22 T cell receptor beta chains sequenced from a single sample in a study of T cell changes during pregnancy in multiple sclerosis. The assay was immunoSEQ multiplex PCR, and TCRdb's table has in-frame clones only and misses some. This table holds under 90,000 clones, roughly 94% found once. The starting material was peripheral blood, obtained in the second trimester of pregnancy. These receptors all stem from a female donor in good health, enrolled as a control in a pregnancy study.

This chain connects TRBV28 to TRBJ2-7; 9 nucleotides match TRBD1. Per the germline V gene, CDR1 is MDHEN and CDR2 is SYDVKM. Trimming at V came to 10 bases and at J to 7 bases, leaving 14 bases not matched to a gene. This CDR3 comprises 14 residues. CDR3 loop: CANQPRTGVGEQYF. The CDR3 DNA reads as TGTGCCAACCAACCCAGGACAGGGGTAGGAGAGCAGTACTTC.

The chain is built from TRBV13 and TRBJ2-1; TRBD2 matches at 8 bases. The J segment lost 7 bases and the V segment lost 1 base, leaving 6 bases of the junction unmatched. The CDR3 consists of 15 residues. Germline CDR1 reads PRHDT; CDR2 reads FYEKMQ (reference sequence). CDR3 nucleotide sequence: TGTGCCAGCAGCTTAGCGGTAGCGGGGAGAAATGAGCAGTTCTTC. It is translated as CASSLAVAGRNEQFF.

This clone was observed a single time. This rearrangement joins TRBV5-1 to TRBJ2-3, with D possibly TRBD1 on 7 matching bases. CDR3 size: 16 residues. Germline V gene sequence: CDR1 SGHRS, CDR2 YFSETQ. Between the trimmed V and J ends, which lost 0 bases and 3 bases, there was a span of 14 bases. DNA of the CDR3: TGCGCCAGCAGCTTGGGGCAGGGGGGAAGAACAGATACGCAGTATTTT. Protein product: CASSLGQGGRTDTQYF.

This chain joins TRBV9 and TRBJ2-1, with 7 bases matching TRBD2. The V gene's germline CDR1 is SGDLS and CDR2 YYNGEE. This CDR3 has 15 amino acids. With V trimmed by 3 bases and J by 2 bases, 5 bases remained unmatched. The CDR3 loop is CASSETAGAYNEQFF. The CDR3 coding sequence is TGTGCCAGCAGCGAGACTGCGGGGGCCTACAATGAGCAGTTCTTC.

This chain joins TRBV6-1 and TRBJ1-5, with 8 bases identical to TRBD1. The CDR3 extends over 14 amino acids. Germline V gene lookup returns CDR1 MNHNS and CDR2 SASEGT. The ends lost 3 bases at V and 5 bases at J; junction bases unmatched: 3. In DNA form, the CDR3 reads TGTGCCAGCAGTGACAGGGGGCAAGATCAGCCCCAGCATTTT. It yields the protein CASSDRGQDQPQHF.

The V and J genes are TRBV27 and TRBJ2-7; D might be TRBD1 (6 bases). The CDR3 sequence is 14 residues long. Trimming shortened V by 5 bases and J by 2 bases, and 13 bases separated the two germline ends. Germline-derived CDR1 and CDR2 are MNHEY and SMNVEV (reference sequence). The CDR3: CASSGYNRAYEQYF. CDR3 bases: TGTGCCAGCAGTGGGTACAACAGGGCCTACGAGCAGTACTTC.

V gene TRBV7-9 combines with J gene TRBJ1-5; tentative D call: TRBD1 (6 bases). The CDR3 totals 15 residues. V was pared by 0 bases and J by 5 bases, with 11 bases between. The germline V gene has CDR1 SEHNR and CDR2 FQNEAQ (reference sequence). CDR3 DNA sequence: TGTGCCAGCAGCTTAGCGGGCAGGGGCGATCAGCCCCAGCATTTT. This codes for CASSLAGRGDQPQHF.

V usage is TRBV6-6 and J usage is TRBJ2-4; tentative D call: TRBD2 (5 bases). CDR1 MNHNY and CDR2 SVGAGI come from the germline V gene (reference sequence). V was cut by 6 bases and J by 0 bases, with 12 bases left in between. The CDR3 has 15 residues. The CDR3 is CASRAPGLAKNIQYF. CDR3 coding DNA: TGTGCCAGCAGGGCACCCGGACTAGCCAAAAACATTCAGTACTTC.

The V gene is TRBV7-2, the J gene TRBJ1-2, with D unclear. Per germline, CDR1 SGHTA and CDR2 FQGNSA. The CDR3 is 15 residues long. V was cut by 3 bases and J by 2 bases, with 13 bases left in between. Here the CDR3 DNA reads TGTGCCAGCAGCTTGAGGGCAGGCGCCAACTATGGCTACACCTTC. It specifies CASSLRAGANYGYTF.

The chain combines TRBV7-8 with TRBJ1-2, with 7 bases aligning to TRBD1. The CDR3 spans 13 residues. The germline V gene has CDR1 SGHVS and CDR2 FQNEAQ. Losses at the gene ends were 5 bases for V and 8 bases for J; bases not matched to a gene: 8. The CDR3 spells CASSPDRDKGYTF. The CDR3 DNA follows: TGTGCCAGCAGCCCCGACAGGGATAAAGGCTACACCTTC.

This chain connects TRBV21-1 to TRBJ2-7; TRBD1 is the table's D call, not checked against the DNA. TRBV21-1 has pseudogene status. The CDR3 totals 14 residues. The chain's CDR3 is CAVTTTGGIYEQYF. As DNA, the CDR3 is TGTGCCGTCACCACGACAGGGGGAATCTACGAGCAGTACTTC.

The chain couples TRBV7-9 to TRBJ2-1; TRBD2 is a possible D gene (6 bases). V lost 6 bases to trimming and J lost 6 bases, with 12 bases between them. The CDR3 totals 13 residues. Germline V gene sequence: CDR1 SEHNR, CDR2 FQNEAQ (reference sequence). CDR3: CASRREDSNEQFF. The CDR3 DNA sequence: TGTGCCAGCAGGAGGGAGGACTCCAATGAGCAGTTCTTC.

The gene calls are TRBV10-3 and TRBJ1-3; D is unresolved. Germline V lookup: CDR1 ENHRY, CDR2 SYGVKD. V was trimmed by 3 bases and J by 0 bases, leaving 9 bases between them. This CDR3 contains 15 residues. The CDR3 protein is CAISEDRSSGNTIYF. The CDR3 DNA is TGTGCCATCAGTGAAGACCGGAGCTCTGGAAACACCATATATTTT.

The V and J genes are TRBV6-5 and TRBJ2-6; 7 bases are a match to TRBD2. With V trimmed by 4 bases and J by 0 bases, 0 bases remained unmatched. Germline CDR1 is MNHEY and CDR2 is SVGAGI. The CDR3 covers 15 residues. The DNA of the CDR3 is TGTGCCAGCAGTTGGGGGGGCTCTGGGGCCAACGTCCTGACTTTC. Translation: CASSWGGSGANVLTF.

CDR3 loop: CASSLTPGTEAFF. In DNA form, the CDR3 reads TGTGCCAGCAGCTTAACTCCAGGCACTGAAGCTTTCTTT. The rearrangement uses TRBV5-6 and TRBJ1-1; no clear D gene. The germline CDR1 and CDR2 sequences are SGHDT and YYEEEE. The CDR3 length is 13 residues. With 2 bases removed from V and 4 bases from J, the gap between germline ends came to 9 bases.

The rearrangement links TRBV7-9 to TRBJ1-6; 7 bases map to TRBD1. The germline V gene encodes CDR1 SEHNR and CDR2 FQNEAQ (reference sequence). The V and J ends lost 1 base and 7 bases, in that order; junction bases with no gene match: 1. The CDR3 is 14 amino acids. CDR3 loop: CASSLEGQNSPLHF. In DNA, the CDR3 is TGTGCCAGCAGCTTAGAGGGACAGAATTCACCCCTCCACTTT.

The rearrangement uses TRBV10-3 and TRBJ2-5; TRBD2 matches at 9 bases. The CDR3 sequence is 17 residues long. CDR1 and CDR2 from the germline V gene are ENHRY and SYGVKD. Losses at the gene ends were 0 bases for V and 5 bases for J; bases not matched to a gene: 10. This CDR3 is CAISESPSGIGRETQYF. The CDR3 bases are TGTGCCATCAGTGAGTCGCCTAGCGGGATCGGCAGGGAGACCCAGTACTTC.

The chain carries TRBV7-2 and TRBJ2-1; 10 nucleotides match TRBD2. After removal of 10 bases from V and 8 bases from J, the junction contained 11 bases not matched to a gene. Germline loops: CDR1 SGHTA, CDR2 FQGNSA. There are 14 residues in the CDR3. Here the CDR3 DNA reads TGTGCCAATCGAGGGGCTAGCGGGAGTCATGAGCAGTTCTTC. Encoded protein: CANRGASGSHEQFF.

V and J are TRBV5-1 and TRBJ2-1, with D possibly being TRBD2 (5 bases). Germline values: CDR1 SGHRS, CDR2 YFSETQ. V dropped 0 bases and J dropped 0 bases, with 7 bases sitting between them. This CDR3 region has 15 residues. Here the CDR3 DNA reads TGCGCCAGCAGCTTGGATGGGAGCTCCTACAATGAGCAGTTCTTC. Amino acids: CASSLDGSSYNEQFF.

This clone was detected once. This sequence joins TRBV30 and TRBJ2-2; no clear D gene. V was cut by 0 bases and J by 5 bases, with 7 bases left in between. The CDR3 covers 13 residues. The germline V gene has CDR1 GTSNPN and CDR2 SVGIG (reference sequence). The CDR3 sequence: CAWSVKATGELFF. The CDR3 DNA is TGTGCCTGGAGTGTAAAAGCGACCGGGGAGCTGTTTTTT.

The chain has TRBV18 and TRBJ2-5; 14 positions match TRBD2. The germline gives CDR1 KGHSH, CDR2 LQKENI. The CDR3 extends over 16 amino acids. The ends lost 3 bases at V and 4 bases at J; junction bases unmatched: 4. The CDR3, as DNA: TGTGCCAGCTCACCTCTCGGACTAGCGGGAGGAGAGACCCAGTACTTC. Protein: CASSPLGLAGGETQYF.

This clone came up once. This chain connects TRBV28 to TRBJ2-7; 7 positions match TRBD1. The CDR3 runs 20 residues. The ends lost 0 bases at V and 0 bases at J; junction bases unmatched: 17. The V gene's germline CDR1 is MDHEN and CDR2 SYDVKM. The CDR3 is CASSLWRGWRRGSSSYEQYF. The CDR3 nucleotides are TGTGCCAGCAGTTTATGGAGGGGATGGCGCAGGGGGTCGAGCTCCTACGAGCAGTACTTC.